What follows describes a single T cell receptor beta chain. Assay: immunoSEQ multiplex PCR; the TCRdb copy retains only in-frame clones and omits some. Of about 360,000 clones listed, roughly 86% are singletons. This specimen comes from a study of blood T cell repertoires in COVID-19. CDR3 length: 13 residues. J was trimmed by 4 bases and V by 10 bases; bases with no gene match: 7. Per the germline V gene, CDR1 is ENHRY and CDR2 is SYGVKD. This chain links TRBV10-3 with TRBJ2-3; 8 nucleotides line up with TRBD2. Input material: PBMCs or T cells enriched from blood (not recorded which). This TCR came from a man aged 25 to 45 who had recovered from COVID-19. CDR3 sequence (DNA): TGTGCCACAAGCGGGGGCACGCCAGATACGCAGTATTTT. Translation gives CATSGGTPDTQYF.